This record covers a single T cell receptor beta chain. It lacks a known antigen. Within one base of it there is no much larger clone, and no base qualities were kept. The source of the sample is a study of PD-L1 blockade in urothelial cancer (dated by TCRdb to the late 2010s). In terms of the full investigation: All patients started therapy around 2014 and received atezolizumab 1,200 mg intravenously every 3 weeks. About 85% of the roughly 29 patients were identified as males with urothelial cancer of bladder origin, and a prior smoking history was reported by 18 of 29 patients. Patients had an ECOG performance status of 0 or 1 and had received between 0 and 3 prior chemotherapy regimens. From tumor samples, the median yield was around 1,500 T cells and about a thousand unique TCRs, with median clonality of approximately 0.09 and T cell proportion of about 0.097. The study was an exploratory multi-omic analysis of somatic, immune and clinical correlates of response to PD-L1 blockade with atezolizumab in urothelial cancer. Pretreatment tumor samples, along with matched peripheral blood collected serially before and after atezolizumab treatment, underwent TCR sequencing. Progression-free survival longer than 6 months counted as durable clinical benefit, and TCR features were additionally tested against both progression-free and overall survival. In the same patients, whole exome sequencing and RNA sequencing of pretreatment tumors were performed in addition to TCR sequencing. Durable clinical benefit was achieved by nine patients but not by the remaining 20. Pretreatment blood TCR-seq was available for twenty-nine patients, at least one posttreatment blood collection was obtained for roughly 25 patients, and tumor TCR-seq was available for roughly 25 patients. Five patients were excluded from tumor TCR analyses because tumors from two patients failed quality control and three patients had no tumor available. Broad study findings and their caveats: The proportion of tumor-infiltrating T lymphocytes was higher in patients with durable benefit (n ≈ 26, Mann-Whitney p = 0.047). Among patients with durable benefit, tumor-associated TCR clones showed greater expansion in peripheral blood 3 weeks after treatment started (n ≈ 23, p = 0.022). Small sample size (n ≈ 28) and many exploratory analyses mean the results are intended to be hypothesis-generating. Tumor samples were FFPE, not collected immediately before treatment, and only one sample per patient was used, possibly missing heterogeneity.

To estimate absolute template abundance from read counts, synthetic TCR analog templates were spiked into each PCR. For FFPE tumors, housekeeping genes were amplified and quantified so that usable DNA could be estimated and T cell fraction could be computed. TCRbeta CDR3 regions were amplified from genomic DNA with bias-controlled V and J gene primers using the immunoSEQ assay. Sequencing of rearranged TCRbeta segments was performed at approximately 20X coverage. In the original analysis: Clustering was used to correct sequencing errors, and CDR3s were annotated against IMGT to assign V, D and J genes. Downstream analyses used only productive TCRbeta rearrangements, leaving out any out-of-frame or stop-codon sequences. Clonality was computed as one minus Shannon entropy normalized by the log of the number of unique productive sequences. Clones differing between time points or between blood and tumor were identified using Fisher's exact test with Benjamini-Hochberg correction, with an adjusted p below 0.01 applied as the threshold. The clones in this table, taken by TCRdb from immuneACCESS, are in-frame only. Not every clone is retained; where verified, under half of the shortfall comes from an unresolved V gene, and the cause of the rest is unknown. V, J and clone size are taken as reported in that table, and D and trimming were inferred from the DNA itself. Here the sample has 30,000 to 40,000 clones; around 33% occur a single time. 8.9% of the sample is in the top ten clones.

Read against the paper, the sample's time point label means: pretreatment tumor sample. The cohort included 29 patients with locally advanced or metastatic urothelial carcinoma who were treated at Memorial Sloan Kettering on a trial protocol. Every piece of tumor tissue used for sequencing was obtained before atezolizumab dosing. The Qiagen DNeasy Blood extraction kit was used to purify genomic DNA from total PBMCs and tumor samples. Its CDR3 holds 15 amino acids, cysteine through phenylalanine. Just the 45-base CDR3 DNA is kept, in frame starting at base 1. Cut back by 5 bases and 9 bases, the V and J ends lie 17 bases apart. CDR1 SGHVS and CDR2 FNYEAQ are derived from the germline V gene.

The receptor chain draws on TRBV7-6 and TRBJ1-6, and TRBD1 may be the D gene, going by 5 matching bases. The receptor was derived from a man between 60 and 75 years old with urothelial cancer. The source material was tumor tissue, sampled before atezolizumab (anti-PD-L1) treatment. The nucleotides read TGTGCCAGCAGCGCCCGGGACCCTCAGGTTTCACCCCTCCACTTT. It specifies CASSARDPQVSPLHF.